These 2 T cell receptor beta chains were all obtained from the same sample, sequenced in a study of blood T cell repertoires in COVID-19. This table comes from immunoSEQ multiplex PCR, and its TCRdb copy is limited to in-frame clones, with some not included. The sample holds 330,000 or so clones, around 90% seen once. Specimen: PBMCs or T cells enriched from blood (not recorded which). Receptor source: a woman between 25 and 40 years old who had recovered from COVID-19.

In this sample, this clone turned up once. The chain links TRBV6-5 to TRBJ2-7; D is perhaps TRBD2 (5 bases). The CDR3 has 14 residues. Trimming removed 4 bases at V and 2 bases at J, with 12 bases between. Germline lookup yields CDR1 MNHEY and CDR2 SVGAGI. The CDR3 nucleotides are TGTGCCAGCAGTTTCGGACGGGGTCCCTACGAGCAGTACTTC. Translated: CASSFGRGPYEQYF.

V is TRBV27 and J is TRBJ1-6; TRBD1 matches at 8 bases. Trimming cost V 2 bases and J 2 bases; bases outside gene matches: 5. The CDR3 runs 17 residues. CDR1 and CDR2 from the germline V gene are MNHEY and SMNVEV (reference sequence). In DNA form, the CDR3 reads TGTGCCAGCAGTTTAGGAGGACAGGGAACCTATAATTCACCCCTCCACTTT. It specifies CASSLGGQGTYNSPLHF.